The clone carrying this T cell receptor beta chain was seen a few times. Followed over time, Seattle patients had been enrolled while infection was active. This entry is derived from a study of blood T cell repertoires in COVID-19. The data were produced by immunoSEQ multiplex PCR, yet TCRdb's version contains in-frame clones alone and is incomplete. The table lists 80,000 to 95,000 clones, 81% of them singletons. CDR1 is SGHTS, CDR2 YDEGEE, per germline. This CDR3 has 17 amino acids. J was trimmed by 6 bases and V by 2 bases; bases with no gene match: 10. Input material: peripheral blood. The receptor's source is a man at least 80 years old with COVID-19, enrolled during active disease. V is TRBV5-8 and J is TRBJ2-3; 12 bases map to TRBD2. CDR3 in DNA: TGTGCCAGCAGCTTACTAGCGGGAGGACCCTACCCGGATACGCAGTATTTT. It encodes CASSLLAGGPYPDTQYF.